This T cell receptor (beta chain) was observed in a study of cytomegalovirus exposure and HLA in healthy donors. Study findings and constraints: A link between a missense DCLRE1C variant and TCR beta V- and J-gene trimming emerged from a later analysis.

Worth noting for this clone: The antigen is not known.

Use of 60 Vbeta and 13 Jbeta primers characterized the PCR. The data were produced by immunoSEQ multiplex PCR, yet TCRdb's version contains in-frame clones alone and is incomplete. In the table there are fewer than 200,000 clones, around 79% of which are singletons. V lost 4 bases and J lost 6; bases outside the gene matches: 12. Germline-derived CDR1 and CDR2 are LNHDA and SQIVND (reference sequence). CDR3 length: 16 residues. The V and J genes are TRBV19 and TRBJ1-5, with 7 positions matching TRBD1. The source of this sequence is a female donor in good health and CMV-seronegative. The sample comprised PBMCs. The CDR3 nucleotides are TGTGCCAGTAGTAAGACAGGGTCAAGGCCCCTTCAGCCCCAGCATTTT. This sequence encodes CASSKTGSRPLQPQHF.